The 2 T cell receptor beta chains below come from one sample, sequenced in a study of T cell responses to AZD1222 COVID-19 vaccine. Profiling relied on immunoSEQ multiplex PCR, and the TCRdb table lists in-frame clones only, not all of them. The table records 40,000 to 60,000 clones, 80% to 90% of them present only once. The sample here was peripheral blood, taken 28 days after the second AZD1222 dose. These receptors came from an adult who received the AZD1222 COVID-19 vaccine.

Only one count was recorded for this clone. This chain connects TRBV19 to TRBJ2-3; 8 nucleotides match TRBD2. The CDR3 totals 18 residues. Germline lookup yields CDR1 LNHDA and CDR2 SQIVND (reference sequence). Trimming cost V 5 bases and J 0 bases; bases outside gene matches: 13. CDR3 coding DNA: TGTGCCAGTAGTTCCTTCTATATCGCGGGAGGTAGCACAGATACGCAGTATTTT. It yields the protein CASSSFYIAGGSTDTQYF. Combining the CDR3 with reference TRBV19 and TRBJ2-3 gives the whole variable domain DGGITQSPKYLFRKEGQNVTLSCEQNLNHDAMYWYRQDPGQGLRLIYYSQIVNDFQKGDIAEGYSVSREKKESFPLTVTSAQKNPTAFYLCASSSFYIAGGSTDTQYFGPGTRLTVL.

This rearrangement joins TRBV2 to TRBJ1-5, with D unresolved. V gave up 1 base and J gave up 9 bases, with 13 bases separating them. Germline V gene data show CDR1 as SNHLY and CDR2 as FYNNEI. The length of the CDR3 is 14 residues. The CDR3 DNA reads as TGTGCCAGCAGTGAAGGGTTGGGTGGGCGGCCCCAGCATTTT. This encodes CASSEGLGGRPQHF.